Listed below are T cell receptor beta chains from one sample, sequenced in a study of cytomegalovirus exposure and HLA in healthy donors. Measured with immunoSEQ multiplex PCR; TCRdb has only the in-frame clones, and not every one. The data show 100,000 to 150,000 clones, around 79% seen once. The sample consisted of PBMCs. These receptors all stem from a woman in her thirties or forties in good health and CMV-seropositive. CDR3s include the opening cysteine and the closing phenylalanine or tryptophan. A D gene is named only where the DNA matches it firmly. Part of the rows lack a size; the others show once, few, many or a class for expanded clones.

clone_size	j_call	v_call	cdr3_length	d_call	cdr3_nt	cdr3_aa
NA	TRBJ1-5	TRBV5-1	14	NA	TGCGCCAGCAGCTTGGAGGGGCTTGGGCAGCCCCAGCATTTT	CASSLEGLGQPQHF
NA	TRBJ2-1	TRBV2	13	TRBD2	TGTGCCAGCAGCCGCGGGACTAACAATGAGCAGTTCTTC	CASSRGTNNEQFF
NA	TRBJ1-2	TRBV30	14	NA	TGTGCCTGGAGTGGTCATACAGGATTCTATGGCTACACCTTC	CAWSGHTGFYGYTF
NA	TRBJ2-2	TRBV5-1	16	TRBD2	TGCGCCAGCAGCCTAGTAGCGGGGTTAAACACCGGGGAGCTGTTTTTT	CASSLVAGLNTGELFF
NA	TRBJ1-1	TRBV15	13	NA	TGTGCCTCGACGCACGGGAGGTACACTGAAGCTTTCTTT	CASTHGRYTEAFF
few	TRBJ2-7	TRBV11-2	14	TRBD1	TGTGCCAGCAGCTCAGCCGGGACAGGGGTCGGGCAGTACTTC	CASSSAGTGVGQYF
NA	TRBJ2-3	TRBV18	14	TRBD1	TGTGCCAGCTCACCACGGGACAGGGAAGATACGCAGTATTTT	CASSPRDREDTQYF
NA	TRBJ2-7	TRBV28	15	NA	TGTGCCAGCAGTTTGACAGGTTTGACTATCTACGAGCAGTACTTC	CASSLTGLTIYEQYF
NA	TRBJ1-5	TRBV6-5	13	NA	TGTGCCAGCAGCCGACAGGACAATCAGCCCCAGCATTTT	CASSRQDNQPQHF
few	TRBJ1-1	TRBV7-2	14	TRBD1	TGTGCCAGCAGCTTACAGGGACAGGACACTGAAGCTTTCTTT	CASSLQGQDTEAFF
NA	TRBJ2-7	TRBV30	11	NA	TGTGCCTGGAAAGCTAGCTACGAGCAGTACTTC	CAWKASYEQYF
NA	TRBJ2-7	TRBV27	22	TRBD2	TGTGCCAGCAGGGAGACAGGGGCCCTGGGACTAGCGGGAGGGACTCTCTCCTACGAGCAGTACTTC	CASRETGALGLAGGTLSYEQYF
NA	TRBJ2-7	TRBV19	11	NA	TGTGCCAGTAGCCTTCCTTACGAGCAGTACTTC	CASSLPYEQYF
once	TRBJ2-3	TRBV30	17	NA	TGTGCCTGGAGTGTCTGGGCGGATGGCGGGGTTACAGATACGCAGTATTTT	CAWSVWADGGVTDTQYF